This T cell receptor (beta chain) appears in the sequencing data of a study of follicular helper T cells after annual influenza vaccination. The data were produced by immunoSEQ multiplex PCR, yet TCRdb's version contains in-frame clones alone and is incomplete. The sample carries about 10,000 clones, around four fifths recorded once. Trimming shortened V by 7 bases and J by 6 bases, and 27 bases separated the two germline ends. Germline CDR1 is LNHDA and CDR2 is SQIVND (reference sequence). CDR3 size: 17 residues. Time point in this sample: 2015-2016 season, 7 days after influenza vaccination. The clonotype originates from an adult who received the influenza vaccine. The chain employs TRBV19 and TRBJ1-2; possible D gene TRBD1, 6 bases. The source material was CXCR5- memory CD4+ T cells sorted from blood, sampled 7 days after influenza vaccination. CDR3 in amino acids: CASNTDYWADGGHGYTF. DNA for the CDR3: TGTGCCAGTAACACTGATTACTGGGCAGACGGGGGCCATGGCTACACCTTC.